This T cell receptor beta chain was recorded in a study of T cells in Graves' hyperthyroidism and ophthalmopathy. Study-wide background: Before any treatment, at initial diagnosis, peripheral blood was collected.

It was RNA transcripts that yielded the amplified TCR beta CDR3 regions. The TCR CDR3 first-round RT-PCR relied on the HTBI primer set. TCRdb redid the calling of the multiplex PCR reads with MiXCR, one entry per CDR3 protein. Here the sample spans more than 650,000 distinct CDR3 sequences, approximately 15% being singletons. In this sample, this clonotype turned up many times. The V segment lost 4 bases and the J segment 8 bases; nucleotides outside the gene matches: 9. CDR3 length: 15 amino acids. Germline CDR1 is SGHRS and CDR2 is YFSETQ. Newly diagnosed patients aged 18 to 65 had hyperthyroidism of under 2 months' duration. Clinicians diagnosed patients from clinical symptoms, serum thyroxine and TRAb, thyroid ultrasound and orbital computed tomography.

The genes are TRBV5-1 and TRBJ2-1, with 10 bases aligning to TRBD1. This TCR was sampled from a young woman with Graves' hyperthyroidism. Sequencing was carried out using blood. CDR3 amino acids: CASSLGTGEIHEQFF. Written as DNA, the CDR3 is TGCGCCAGCAGCCTAGGGACAGGGGAGATTCATGAGCAGTTCTTC. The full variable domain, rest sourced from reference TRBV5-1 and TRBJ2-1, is KAGVTQTPRYLIKTRGQQVTLSCSPISGHRSVSWYQQTPGQGLQFLFEYFSETQRNKGNFPGRFSGRQFSNSRSEMNVSTLELGDSALYLCASSLGTGEIHEQFFGPGTRLTVL.